The clone carrying this T cell receptor (beta chain) was observed a handful of times. Its antigen is as yet unknown. The V and J ends lost 6 bases and 8 bases respectively, with 23 bases between them. The germline CDR1 and CDR2 sequences are LNHDA and SQIVND (reference sequence). This CDR3 spans 16 amino acids. TCRdb re-analysed the 5' RACE reads in MiXCR, keeping a single row per CDR3 protein. The sample yields more than 110,000 distinct CDR3 sequences, 11% to 15% seen once. The sample originates from a study of T-cell memory formation after mild COVID-19. Across the study: Clusters were largely donor specific.

Overall study findings and caveats: Cross-reactive memory apparently joined, as some responding clones appeared in pre-infection memory. Mainly CM and EM harbored the contracting CD4+ clones; mainly EMRA harbored the CD8+ ones. CD4+ bias marked clones expanding day 15 to 37, unlike balanced contracting clones.

The rearrangement joins TRBV19 to TRBJ2-1, with D perhaps TRBD2 (5 bases). The source of this sequence is an adult woman who had mild COVID-19 (a few samples of this study predate the infection). Cell type and time point are not known. The sequencing input was PBMCs or a T cell subset sorted from them (not recorded which). For the CDR3, the DNA is TGTGCCAGTAGCCCCGCATTGAGAGGGAATCAGGATGAGCAGTTCTTC. Protein sequence: CASSPALRGNQDEQFF.